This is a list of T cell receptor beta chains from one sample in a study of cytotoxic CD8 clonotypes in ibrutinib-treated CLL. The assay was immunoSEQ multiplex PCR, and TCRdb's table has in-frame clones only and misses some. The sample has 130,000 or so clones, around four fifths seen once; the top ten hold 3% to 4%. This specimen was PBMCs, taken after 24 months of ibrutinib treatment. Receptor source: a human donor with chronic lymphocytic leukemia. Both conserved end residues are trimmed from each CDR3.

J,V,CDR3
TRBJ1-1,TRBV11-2,ASSFSGRATEAF
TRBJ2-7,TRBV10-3,AIRTSGANSYEQY
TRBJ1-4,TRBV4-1,ASSQASDISRGEKLF
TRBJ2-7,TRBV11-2,ASSPWTDQPEQY
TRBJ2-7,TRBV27,ASSRKTSGGAYEQY
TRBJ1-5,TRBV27,ASSRTNRFGQPQH
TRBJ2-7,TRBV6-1,ASSENPHTGSDEQY
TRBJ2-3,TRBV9,ASSPFTDTQY
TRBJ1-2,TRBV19,ASSTGTSYGYT
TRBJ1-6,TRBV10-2,ASSVIETNSPLH
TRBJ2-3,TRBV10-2,ATDPVASIGADTQY
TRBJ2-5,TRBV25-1,ASSAIDRGGETQY
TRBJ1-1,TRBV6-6,ASRRGQLNTEAF
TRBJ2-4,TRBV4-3,ASSQDRGGVFAKNIQY
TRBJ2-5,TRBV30,AWTGGETQY
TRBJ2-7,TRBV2,ASSPGTGSYEQY
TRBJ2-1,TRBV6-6,ASINGGARYNEQF
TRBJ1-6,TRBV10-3,AISLGTYNSPLH
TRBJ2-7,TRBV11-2,ASSLETEVNMY
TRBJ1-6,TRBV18,ASSPRTGVVDSPLH
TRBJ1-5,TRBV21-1,ASSKGSRDRVKVKNQPQH
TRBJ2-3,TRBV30,AWGDRGHNMDTQY
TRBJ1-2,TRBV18,ASSPEKGREGGYT
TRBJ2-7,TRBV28,ASSLFGDQQY
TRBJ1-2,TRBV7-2,ASSPQRDYGYT
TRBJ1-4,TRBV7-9,ASSLVAPGGEKLF
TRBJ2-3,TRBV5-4,ASSLGTSGAFTQY
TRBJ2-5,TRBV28,ASSQEVAGGWETQY
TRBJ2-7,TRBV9,ASSVSVSSYEQY
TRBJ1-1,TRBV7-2,ASSPSSLEAF
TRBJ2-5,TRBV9,ASSAGGSYQETQY
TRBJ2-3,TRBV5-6,ASRRAGSTDTQY
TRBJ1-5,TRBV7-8,ASSQDVWTGSRGNQPQH